What follows describes a single TCR beta chain. Antigen: not known. This specimen comes from a study of CD8+ T cells in alopecia areata. Points from the study as a whole: With tofacitinib ongoing, many expanded lesional clones persisted in both scalp and blood. With one nonresponder, baseline CD8+ expansion's link to response remains uncertain. Lesional scalp displayed greater clonality than normal scalp, most notably in alopecia totalis/universalis.

The sample's treatment: oral pan-JAK inhibitor, 5-10 mg twice daily. It was from alopecia areata patients that lesional scalp punch biopsies and peripheral blood were collected. RNA, once extracted, was reverse transcribed into cDNA for use as the sequencing template. Measured with immunoSEQ multiplex PCR; TCRdb has only the in-frame clones, and not every one. In the table there are roughly 180,000 clones, roughly half of which are singletons. The V end lost 3 bases, the J end lost 6 bases, and 8 bases lay between the germline ends. Germline lookup yields CDR1 GTSNPN and CDR2 SVGIG (reference sequence). The CDR3 spans 11 residues.

The specimen comprised CD8+ T cells sorted from blood, sampled around week 52, from a patient treated with tofacitinib. The clonotype was recovered from a human donor with alopecia areata. The rearrangement joins TRBV30 to TRBJ1-2; tentative D call: TRBD1 (5 bases). In DNA form, the CDR3 reads TGTGCCTGGAGGGAGGGGAATGGCTACACCTTC. Translated: CAWREGNGYTF.